A selection of T cell receptor beta chains follows, all from one sample in a study of spatial heterogeneity in lung cancer. From the 5' RACE reads, TCRdb called clonotypes with MiXCR, one entry per CDR3 protein. The sample yields roughly 1,200 distinct CDR3 sequences, approximately 14% seen once. Sequencing was performed on lung tumor tissue, taken at surgery. The receptors stem from a male donor with early-stage non-small cell lung cancer. CDR3s include the opening cysteine and the closing phenylalanine or tryptophan. The D gene is left open where the match is weak. Size is stated for part of the rows, as once, few or many counts, or as a class when the clone is expanded.

clone_size	j_call	v_call	d_call	cdr3_aa	cdr3_nt
large	TRBJ2-1	TRBV19	NA	CASSSSGYNEQFF	TGTGCCAGTAGTTCATCGGGTTACAATGAGCAGTTCTTC
medium-sized	TRBJ2-3	TRBV6-1	NA	CASSRQAATDTQYF	TGTGCCAGCAGTAGACAGGCGGCCACAGATACGCAGTATTTT
medium-sized	TRBJ2-7	TRBV3-1	NA	CASSQGPGLYEQYF	TGTGCCAGCAGCCAAGGCCCGGGACTCTACGAGCAGTACTTC
medium-sized	TRBJ2-4	TRBV9	TRBD2	CASSPRETSGRLAKNIQYF	TGTGCCAGCAGCCCTAGAGAGACTAGCGGGAGACTAGCCAAAAACATTCAGTACTTC
medium-sized	TRBJ2-2	TRBV27	NA	CASSLVSAGELFF	TGTGCCAGCAGTTTAGTAAGCGCCGGGGAGCTGTTTTTT
medium-sized	TRBJ2-3	TRBV20-1	NA	CRVGSGTDTQYF	TGCAGGGTGGGGTCTGGCACAGATACGCAGTATTTT
few	TRBJ2-3	TRBV2	TRBD2	CASSEAASGGGGTQYF	TGTGCCAGCAGTGAAGCGGCTAGCGGGGGAGGTGGAACGCAGTATTTT
large	TRBJ2-1	TRBV18	NA	CASSPPVDLPRYNEQFF	TGTGCCAGCTCACCACCGGTAGACCTCCCACGGTACAATGAGCAGTTCTTC
medium-sized	TRBJ1-1	TRBV6-5	NA	CASSYDRTVEAFF	TGTGCCAGCAGTTACGACAGGACGGTTGAAGCTTTCTTT
NA	TRBJ2-1	TRBV28	NA	CASSLPQGGSYNEQFF	TGTGCCAGCAGTCTCCCACAGGGAGGGTCCTACAATGAGCAGTTCTTC
medium-sized	TRBJ1-1	TRBV10-1	NA	CASSESGNTEAFF	TGCGCCAGCAGTGAGAGTGGGAACACTGAAGCTTTCTTT
NA	TRBJ1-3	TRBV3-1	TRBD1	CASTLGTGSSGNTIYF	TGTGCCAGCACCTTAGGGACAGGGTCCTCTGGAAACACCATATATTTT
NA	TRBJ1-4	TRBV29-1	TRBD1	CSVADRGRDEKLFF	TGCAGCGTAGCCGACAGGGGGCGGGATGAAAAACTGTTTTTT
few	TRBJ2-5	TRBV9	NA	CASSVAQGRQGQETQYF	TGTGCCAGCAGCGTGGCTCAAGGACGCCAGGGCCAAGAGACCCAGTACTTC
large	TRBJ2-1	TRBV6-6	TRBD1	CASSSGQAFFYNEQFF	TGTGCCAGCAGTTCGGGACAGGCGTTCTTCTACAATGAGCAGTTCTTC
NA	TRBJ2-5	TRBV7-7	TRBD2	CASSVLAGPQETQYF	TGTGCCAGCAGCGTACTAGCGGGGCCCCAAGAGACCCAGTACTTC